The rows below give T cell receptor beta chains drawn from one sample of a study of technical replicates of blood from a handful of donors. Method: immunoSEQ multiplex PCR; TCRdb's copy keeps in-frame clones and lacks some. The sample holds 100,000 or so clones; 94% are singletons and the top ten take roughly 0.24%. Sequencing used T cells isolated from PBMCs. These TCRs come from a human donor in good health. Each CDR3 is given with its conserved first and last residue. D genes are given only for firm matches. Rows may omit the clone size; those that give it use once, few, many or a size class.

CASSTGQGMTYEQYF,TGTGCCAGCAGCACAGGACAGGGTATGACCTACGAGCAGTACTTC,TRBV11-2,15,TRBD1,-,TRBJ2-7
CASSPWTGLNEKLFF,TGTGCCAGTAGTCCATGGACAGGACTGAATGAAAAACTGTTTTTT,TRBV19,15,TRBD1,-,TRBJ1-4
CASSAGTPVYEQYF,TGCGCCAGCAGTGCCGGGACACCGGTTTACGAGCAGTACTTC,TRBV10-2,14,-,once,TRBJ2-7
CATRTGTGASYEQYF,TGTGCCACCAGAACTGGGACAGGGGCTTCCTACGAGCAGTACTTC,TRBV15,15,TRBD1,-,TRBJ2-7
CASSSGTSSTDTQYF,TGTGCCAGCAGCTCCGGGACTAGTAGCACAGATACGCAGTATTTT,TRBV9,15,TRBD2,-,TRBJ2-3
CASSSGQGATYEQYF,TGTGCCAGCAGCTCAGGACAGGGGGCGACCTACGAGCAGTACTTC,TRBV5-4,15,TRBD1,once,TRBJ2-7
CASSFTGINTGELFF,TGTGCCAGCAGCTTCACGGGAATTAACACCGGGGAGCTGTTTTTT,TRBV11-2,15,-,-,TRBJ2-2
CASSLLVASTDTQYF,TGTGCCAGCAGCCTACTAGTGGCCAGCACAGATACGCAGTATTTT,TRBV11-2,15,-,-,TRBJ2-3
CASSGKGAGDTEAFF,TGTGCCAGCAGTGGGAAGGGGGCGGGTGACACTGAAGCTTTCTTT,TRBV2,15,TRBD1,-,TRBJ1-1
CASSPGQGRWEQYF,TGCGCCAGCAGCCCGGGACAGGGCAGGTGGGAGCAGTACTTC,TRBV5-1,14,TRBD1,-,TRBJ2-7
CASSPDRARDYEQYF,TGTGCCAGCAGTCCGGACAGGGCCAGAGACTACGAGCAGTACTTC,TRBV6-6,15,TRBD1,-,TRBJ2-7
CASRKRGVRTDTQYF,TGTGCCAGCAGGAAGCGGGGGGTTAGAACAGATACGCAGTATTTT,TRBV6-1,15,TRBD2,-,TRBJ2-3
CASSKSGKAFF,TGTGCCAGCAGCAAAAGCGGTAAAGCTTTCTTT,TRBV21-1,11,-,-,TRBJ1-1
CASSVAGTSSDTQYF,TGTGCCAGCAGCGTAGCCGGGACTAGCTCAGATACGCAGTATTTT,TRBV5-6,15,TRBD2,-,TRBJ2-3
CASTTSAGGYTGELFF,TGTGCCAGCACCACCAGCGCGGGAGGGTACACCGGGGAGCTGTTTTTT,TRBV5-4,16,TRBD2,-,TRBJ2-2
CASSADRRGEQYF,TGTGCCAGCAGCGCCGACCGACGGGGCGAGCAGTACTTC,TRBV11-2,13,-,-,TRBJ2-7
CASSLGGQPQHF,TGTGCCAGCAGTTTAGGAGGTCAGCCCCAGCATTTT,TRBV27,12,-,-,TRBJ1-5
CASRLTLVASDTQYF,TGTGCCAGCAGATTAACCCTGGTAGCGTCTGATACGCAGTATTTT,TRBV28,15,-,-,TRBJ2-3
CASSLKRQASSYEQYF,TGTGCCAGCAGCTTAAAGCGGCAGGCATCCTCCTACGAGCAGTACTTC,TRBV7-8,16,-,-,TRBJ2-7
CASSQDPGNEKLFF,TGCGCCAGCAGCCAAGATCCAGGTAATGAAAAACTGTTTTTT,TRBV4-1,14,-,-,TRBJ1-4
CASSQARLAGGRDTQYF,TGCGCCAGCAGCCAAGCCCGACTAGCGGGAGGGCGAGATACGCAGTATTTT,TRBV4-1,17,TRBD2,-,TRBJ2-3
CASSWQGLETQYF,TGCGCCAGCAGCTGGCAGGGTTTAGAGACCCAGTACTTC,TRBV5-1,13,-,-,TRBJ2-5
CASSLDGREGGYTF,TGTGCCAGCAGCTTAGACGGGCGGGAAGGCGGCTACACCTTC,TRBV7-8,14,-,-,TRBJ1-2
CASSSTGSGEKLFF,TGTGCCAGCAGTTCGACAGGGTCTGGTGAAAAACTGTTTTTT,TRBV28,14,TRBD1,-,TRBJ1-4
CASRPGTRFLAEQFF,TGTGCCAGCAGGCCCGGGACTAGGTTCCTTGCTGAGCAGTTCTTC,TRBV11-2,15,TRBD2,once,TRBJ2-1
CASSFRPQGSGNTIYF,TGTGCCAGCAGTTTCCGCCCCCAGGGCTCTGGAAACACCATATATTTT,TRBV28,16,-,-,TRBJ1-3
CASSQGGLETQYF,TGCGCCAGCAGCCAAGGGGGCCTAGAGACCCAGTACTTC,TRBV4-1,13,-,-,TRBJ2-5
CASRINRDKYGNTIYF,TGTGCCAGCAGGATAAACAGGGACAAGTATGGGAACACCATATATTTT,TRBV2,16,-,-,TRBJ1-3